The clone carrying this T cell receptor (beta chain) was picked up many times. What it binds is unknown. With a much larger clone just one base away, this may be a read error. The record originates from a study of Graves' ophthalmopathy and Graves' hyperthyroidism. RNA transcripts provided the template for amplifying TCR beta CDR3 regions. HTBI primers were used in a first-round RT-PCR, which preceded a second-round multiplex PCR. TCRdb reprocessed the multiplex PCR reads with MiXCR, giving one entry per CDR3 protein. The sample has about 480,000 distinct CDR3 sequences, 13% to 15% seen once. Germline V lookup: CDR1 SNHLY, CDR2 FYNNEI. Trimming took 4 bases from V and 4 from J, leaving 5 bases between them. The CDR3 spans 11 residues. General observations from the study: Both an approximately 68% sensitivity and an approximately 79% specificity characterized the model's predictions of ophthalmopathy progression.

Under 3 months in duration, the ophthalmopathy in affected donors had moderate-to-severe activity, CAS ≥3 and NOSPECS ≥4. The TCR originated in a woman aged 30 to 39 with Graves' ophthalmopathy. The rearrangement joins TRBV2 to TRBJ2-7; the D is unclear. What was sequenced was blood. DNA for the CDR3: TGTGCCAGCAGTGCAAAGTACGAGCAGTACTTC. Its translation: CASSAKYEQYF. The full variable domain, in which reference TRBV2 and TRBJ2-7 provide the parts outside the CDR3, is EPEVTQTPSHQVTQMGQEVILRCVPISNHLYFYWYRQILGQKVEFLVSFYNNEISEKSEIFDDQFSVERPDGSNFTLKIRSTKLEDSAMYFCASSAKYEQYFGPGTRLTVT.